A selection of T cell receptor beta chains follows, all from one sample in a study of shared T cell receptors in the human thymus. Some clones are missing from TCRdb's copy, which holds only in-frame ones; the method was immunoSEQ multiplex PCR. The table records 640,000 or so clones, 87% of them present only once. This same sample was also taken into another study, of human thymus T cells.

The sequenced sample consisted of thymocytes. The source of these receptors is a boy under two years old with a congenital heart defect. Both conserved end residues are part of each CDR3. D genes are given only for firm matches. The size entry is marked missing in some rows and otherwise reads once, few, many or a size class.

TRBJ1-2 | TRBD1 | - | TRBV10-2 | TGCGCCAGCAGTGAGTCGGGACAGAGCTATGGCTACACCTTC | CASSESGQSYGYTF
TRBJ1-5 | - | once | TRBV28 | TGTGCCAGCAAACCCCTCGGGGATAGCAATCAGCCCCAGCATTTT | CASKPLGDSNQPQHF
TRBJ2-7 | - | - | TRBV9 | TGTGCCAGCAGCGTAGCAGGCTCCTACGAGCAGTACTTC | CASSVAGSYEQYF
TRBJ2-2 | TRBD1 | - | TRBV5-1 | TGCGCCAGCAGCTCGGAAAAGAGACAGGGGGCCGGGGAGCTGTTTTTT | CASSSEKRQGAGELFF
TRBJ1-2 | - | - | TRBV4-2 | TGTGCCAGCAGCCAAGCTCTCCCGACAGGCGTGGGCACCAACTATGGCTACACCTTC | CASSQALPTGVGTNYGYTF
TRBJ2-1 | - | - | TRBV28 | TGTGCCAGCAGTTTCCCGATACTTGGCGAGGAATACAATGAGCAGTTCTTC | CASSFPILGEEYNEQFF
TRBJ2-7 | TRBD1 | - | TRBV28 | TGTGCCAGCAGTCATGACAGGGGCCTGGACGAGCAGTACTTC | CASSHDRGLDEQYF
TRBJ2-7 | TRBD2 | - | TRBV4-3 | TGCGCCAGCAGCCAGGCCCGGGGGGGCATCTCCGAGCAGTACTTC | CASSQARGGISEQYF
TRBJ1-6 | - | - | TRBV5-1 | TGCGCCAGCAGCTTGAAAGGAGAGAATTCACCCCTCCACTTT | CASSLKGENSPLHF
TRBJ1-1 | - | - | TRBV6-6 | TGTGCCAGCAGTTACGGGGCAGGGGTTATCGGCACTGAAGCTTTCTTT | CASSYGAGVIGTEAFF
TRBJ2-5 | - | - | TRBV9 | TGTGCCAGCAGCGTCGACAAGGAAAGTCGCCTCCAAGAGACCCAGTACTTC | CASSVDKESRLQETQYF
TRBJ1-2 | - | - | TRBV6-5 | TGTGCCAGCAGTTACTCGAGGCGACAGAAATTCTATGGCTACACCTTC | CASSYSRRQKFYGYTF
TRBJ2-1 | TRBD2 | - | TRBV28 | TGTGCCAGCAGGCCTACCGAGACTAGCGGGAGATACAATGAGCAGTTCTTC | CASRPTETSGRYNEQFF
TRBJ2-3 | TRBD2 | - | TRBV4-2 | TGTGCCAGCAGCCAAGATAAGCGGGGGAGCACAGATACGCAGTATTTT | CASSQDKRGSTDTQYF
TRBJ1-6 | - | - | TRBV6-5 | TGTGCCAGCAGCTATCGACAGGCAGATTCACCCCTCCACTTT | CASSYRQADSPLHF
TRBJ2-5 | TRBD1 | once | TRBV28 | TGTGCCAGCAGTTTAACGGGACAGGTCGGGGAGACCCAGTACTTC | CASSLTGQVGETQYF
TRBJ2-4 | TRBD2 | - | TRBV28 | TGTGCCAGCAGCCCAGACAATACGGCGGGAGTAGCCAAAAACATTCAGTACTTC | CASSPDNTAGVAKNIQYF
TRBJ2-7 | - | - | TRBV2 | TGTGCCAGCAGTGAATGGGAGAGGGATGACTACGAGCAGTACTTC | CASSEWERDDYEQYF
TRBJ1-2 | - | - | TRBV6-6 | TGTGCCAGCAGTTATAAGACAGGATGGGTTGGCTACACTTTC | CASSYKTGWVGYTF
TRBJ2-2 | TRBD2 | - | TRBV9 | TGTGCCAGCAGCGTAGATTCAGCGGGGGAAATCACCGGGGAGCTGTTTTTT | CASSVDSAGEITGELFF
TRBJ2-7 | TRBD2 | - | TRBV30 | TGTGCCTGCCCAAAACTAGCGGGAGGACTTACCTACGAGCAGTACTTC | CACPKLAGGLTYEQYF
TRBJ2-7 | - | - | TRBV11-2 | TGTGCCAGCACCGGGGCAGGGGCCTACGAGCAGTACTTC | CASTGAGAYEQYF
TRBJ2-7 | - | - | TRBV10-3 | TGTGCCATCAATCCGACAGGAGCGACCTACGAGCAGTACTTC | CAINPTGATYEQYF
TRBJ1-1 | - | - | TRBV14 | TGTGCCAGCAGCCAAGAGGGCTTGGGGCAGGGGAACACTGAAGCTTTCTTT | CASSQEGLGQGNTEAFF
TRBJ2-2 | - | - | TRBV15 | TGTGCCACGAACCAAACCGGGGGACCGAACACCGGGGAGCTGTTTTTT | CATNQTGGPNTGELFF
TRBJ1-2 | - | few | TRBV5-1 | TGCGCCAGCAGCTTGGGAGAGGGCTATGGCTACACCTTC | CASSLGEGYGYTF
TRBJ2-1 | TRBD2 | - | TRBV28 | TGTGCCAGCGGACTAGCAGAGCAGTTCTTC | CASGLAEQFF
TRBJ2-7 | TRBD1 | - | TRBV4-3 | TGCGCCAGCAGCCAGCTTCCGGGACAGGGGCCGGGGGAGCAGTACTTC | CASSQLPGQGPGEQYF
TRBJ2-3 | TRBD1 | - | TRBV29-1 | TGCAGCGTTGGACCCACCGGGACAGGGAACACAGATACGCAGTATTTT | CSVGPTGTGNTDTQYF
TRBJ1-5 | TRBD1 | once | TRBV28 | TGTGCCAGCAGCCAAGAGACAGGGTTAATAATTTATCAGCCCCAGCATTTT | CASSQETGLIIYQPQHF
TRBJ1-1 | - | - | TRBV27 | TGTGCCAGCAGTCCGAGGGCGACGAACACTGAAGCTTTCTTT | CASSPRATNTEAFF
TRBJ1-1 | - | few | TRBV9 | TGTGCCAGCAGCGTAGTTGTGGGAGTGACGACTGAAGCTTTCTTT | CASSVVVGVTTEAFF
TRBJ2-3 | - | - | TRBV4-3 | TGCGCCAGCAGCCGACAGTACGTATTCACAGATACGCAGTATTTT | CASSRQYVFTDTQYF
TRBJ2-2 | - | - | TRBV4-2 | TGTGCCAGCAGCCAAGTGGCCGCACCGAACACCGGGGAGCTGTTTTTT | CASSQVAAPNTGELFF
TRBJ1-2 | - | - | TRBV29-1 | TGCAGCGTTGATTGGAGGGGGGGCGAGGGCTACACCTTC | CSVDWRGGEGYTF
TRBJ2-1 | TRBD2 | - | TRBV14 | TGTGCCAGCAGCCAAGAGGGGACTAGCGGATACAATGAGCAGTTCTTC | CASSQEGTSGYNEQFF
TRBJ2-7 | - | - | TRBV10-1 | TGCGCCAGCAGTGAGCAGGGGCCTTGCGCCTACGAGCAGTACTTC | CASSEQGPCAYEQYF
TRBJ2-1 | TRBD2 | - | TRBV28 | TGTGCCAGCAGTTGCGGACTAGCGGGAGGGGTATACAATGAGCAGTTCTTC | CASSCGLAGGVYNEQFF
TRBJ2-1 | TRBD2 | once | TRBV2 | TGTGCCAGCAGTGACGGACTAGCGGGCGACTACAATGAGCAGTTCTTC | CASSDGLAGDYNEQFF
TRBJ1-2 | - | - | TRBV5-4 | TGTGCCAGCAGTTTCACAGGGTTCGACTATGGCTACACCTTC | CASSFTGFDYGYTF
TRBJ1-2 | TRBD1 | - | TRBV27 | TGTGCCAGTAGGTTTAGGGACAGCCCTTATGGCTACACCTTC | CASRFRDSPYGYTF
TRBJ2-1 | - | once | TRBV14 | TGTGCCAGCAGCCAACTAGGGGGGGGGCCCCACGGGGGTGAGCAGTTCTTC | CASSQLGGGPHGGEQFF
TRBJ2-1 | - | - | TRBV15 | TGTGCCACCAGCAGAGAGGCAGACAATGAGCAGTTCTTC | CATSREADNEQFF
TRBJ1-2 | - | once | TRBV4-3 | TGCGCCAGCAGCCAAGACAGGGATAACTATGGCTACACCTTC | CASSQDRDNYGYTF